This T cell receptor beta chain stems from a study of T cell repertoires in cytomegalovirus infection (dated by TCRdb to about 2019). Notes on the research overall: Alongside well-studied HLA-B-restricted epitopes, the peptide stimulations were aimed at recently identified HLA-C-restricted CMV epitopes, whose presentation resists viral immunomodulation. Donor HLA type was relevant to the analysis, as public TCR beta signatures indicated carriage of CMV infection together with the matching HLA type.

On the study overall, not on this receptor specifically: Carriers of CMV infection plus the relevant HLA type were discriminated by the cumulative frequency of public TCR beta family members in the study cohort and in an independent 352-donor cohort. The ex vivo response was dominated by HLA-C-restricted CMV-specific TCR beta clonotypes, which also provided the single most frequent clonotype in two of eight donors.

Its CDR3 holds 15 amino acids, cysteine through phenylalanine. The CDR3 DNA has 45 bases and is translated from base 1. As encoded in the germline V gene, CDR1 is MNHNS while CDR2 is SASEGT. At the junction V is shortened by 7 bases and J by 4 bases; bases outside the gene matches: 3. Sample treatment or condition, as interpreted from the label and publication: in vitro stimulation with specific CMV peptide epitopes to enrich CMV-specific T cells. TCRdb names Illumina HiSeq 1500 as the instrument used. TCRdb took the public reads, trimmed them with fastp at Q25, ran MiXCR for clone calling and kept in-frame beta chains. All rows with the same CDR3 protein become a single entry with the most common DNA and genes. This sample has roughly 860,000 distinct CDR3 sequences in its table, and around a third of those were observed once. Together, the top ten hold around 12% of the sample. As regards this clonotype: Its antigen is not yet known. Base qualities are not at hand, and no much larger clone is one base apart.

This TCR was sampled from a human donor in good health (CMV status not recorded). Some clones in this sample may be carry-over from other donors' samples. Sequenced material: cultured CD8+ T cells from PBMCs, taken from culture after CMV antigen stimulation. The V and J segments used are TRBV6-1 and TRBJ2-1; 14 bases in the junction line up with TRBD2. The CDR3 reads CASNRLAGGYNEQFF. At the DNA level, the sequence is TGTGCCAGCAATAGACTAGCGGGGGGGTACAATGAGCAGTTCTTC.